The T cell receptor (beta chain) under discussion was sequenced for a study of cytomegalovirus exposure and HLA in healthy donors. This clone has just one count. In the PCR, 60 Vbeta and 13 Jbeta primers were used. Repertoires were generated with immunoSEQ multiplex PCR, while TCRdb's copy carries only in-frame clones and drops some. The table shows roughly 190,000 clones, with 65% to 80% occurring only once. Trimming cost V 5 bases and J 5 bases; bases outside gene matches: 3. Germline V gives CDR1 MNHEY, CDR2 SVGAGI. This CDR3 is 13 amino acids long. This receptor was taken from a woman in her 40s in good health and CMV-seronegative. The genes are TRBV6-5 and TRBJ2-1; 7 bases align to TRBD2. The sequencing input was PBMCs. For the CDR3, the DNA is TGTGCCAGCAGTCGAGGGAGGGACAATGAGCAGTTCTTC. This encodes CASSRGRDNEQFF.